This TCR beta chain was observed in a study of T cell responses to AZD1222 COVID-19 vaccine. Repertoires were generated with immunoSEQ multiplex PCR, while TCRdb's copy carries only in-frame clones and drops some. The sample carries 180,000 or so clones, 90% to 95% recorded once. CDR1 and CDR2 (germline): SNHLY, FYNNEI. V gave up 6 bases and J gave up 3 bases; unmatched junction bases: 8. The CDR3 is 14 amino acids. A few counts support this clone. The chain employs TRBV2 and TRBJ2-7; 7 positions agree with TRBD2. This specimen consisted of peripheral blood, obtained on day 0 of AZD1222 vaccination. This clonotype was sampled from an adult in good health. The CDR3 loop is CASRGREGLYEQYF. The CDR3 DNA sequence: TGTGCCAGCAGAGGCAGGGAGGGACTCTACGAGCAGTACTTC. The complete variable domain, with remaining parts taken from reference TRBV2 and TRBJ2-7, reads EPEVTQTPSHQVTQMGQEVILRCVPISNHLYFYWYRQILGQKVEFLVSFYNNEISEKSEIFDDQFSVERPDGSNFTLKIRSTKLEDSAMYFCASRGREGLYEQYFGPGTRLTVT.